Listed here are 18 T cell receptor beta chains from one sample, sequenced in a study of beta chain features in type 1 diabetes. Study findings and constraints: People with Type 1 diabetes carried modestly yet significantly shorter TCRB CDR3s in all four CD4+ subsets.

Their recognized antigens are unknown. The authors reverse transcribed all of the isolated RNA, so sequencing captured expressed TCRB transcripts. Profiled with immunoSEQ multiplex PCR; TCRdb holds only in-frame clones, not every one. Among some 150,000 clones listed, more than 10% were seen once. The sequenced sample was central memory CD4+ T cells from blood. The receptor set was obtained from a man between 18 and 29 years old with type 1 diabetes.

This clone appeared many times. V and J are TRBV9 and TRBJ2-1; D remains unclear. Germline V gives CDR1 SGDLS, CDR2 YYNGEE. The CDR3 is 15 amino acids. Trimming cost V 0 bases and J 0 bases, with 7 bases left between them. As DNA, the CDR3 is TGTGCCAGCAGCGTAGGGATCAGCTCCTACAATGAGCAGTTCTTC. This encodes CASSVGISSYNEQFF.

In its sample, this clone was seen a few times. V usage is TRBV5-4 and J usage is TRBJ2-2; 13 bases line up with TRBD2. The CDR3 contains 18 residues. The germline CDR1 and CDR2 sequences are SGHNT and YYREEE (reference sequence). Losses at the gene ends were 0 bases for V and 3 bases for J; bases not matched to a gene: 5. This CDR3 reads CASSLASTSGGYTGELFF. The CDR3 DNA is TGTGCCAGCAGCTTGGCTTCGACTAGCGGGGGGTACACCGGGGAGCTGTTTTTT. Combining the CDR3 with reference TRBV5-4 and TRBJ2-2 gives the whole variable domain ETGVTQSPTHLIKTRGQQVTLRCSSQSGHNTVSWYQQALGQGPQFIFQYYREEENGRGNFPPRFSGLQFPNYSSELNVNALELDDSALYLCASSLASTSGGYTGELFFGEGSRLTVL.

In its sample, this clone was seen a few times. The chain is built from TRBV7-8 and TRBJ1-6; 9 bases align to TRBD1. Germline V gene lookup returns CDR1 SGHVS and CDR2 FQNEAQ. V lost 1 base and J lost 6; bases outside the gene matches: 1. The CDR3 contains 15 residues. The CDR3 nucleotides are TGTGCCAGCAGCTTAGGGGACAGGGCTAATTCACCCCTCCACTTT. As protein: CASSLGDRANSPLHF.

The chain joins TRBV28 to TRBJ1-1; D ambiguous. From germline, CDR1 is MDHEN and CDR2 SYDVKM. This CDR3 has 12 amino acids. V was pared by 3 bases and J by 4 bases, with 6 bases between. Here the CDR3 reads CASSLRLTEAFF. The CDR3 region has the DNA TGTGCCAGCAGTTTGAGGCTCACTGAAGCTTTCTTT.

Only a few counts were recorded for this clone. V is TRBV4-1 and J is TRBJ2-7, with D tentatively TRBD1 (6 bases). Germline V lookup: CDR1 MGHRA, CDR2 YSYEKL. The V gene lost 0 bases and the J gene lost 2 bases, with 11 bases spanning the gap. The CDR3 loop spans 15 amino acids. The CDR3 DNA reads as TGCGCCAGCAGCCAAGATTGGGCAGGGGCCTACGAGCAGTACTTC. Its translation: CASSQDWAGAYEQYF.

V usage is TRBV9 and J usage is TRBJ1-2; D might be TRBD1 (6 bases). CDR1 is SGDLS and CDR2 is YYNGEE in the germline V gene. CDR3 length: 17 residues. Trimming took off 2 bases at V and 0 bases at J, with 17 bases between the two ends. DNA of the CDR3: TGTGCCAGCAGCGTGTGGGCAGGCAAGGGGGCTAACTATGGCTACACCTTC. The encoded protein is CASSVWAGKGANYGYTF.

The rearrangement joins TRBV30 to TRBJ1-6; tentatively, D is TRBD1 (5 bases). The ends were cut back, 1 base at V and 10 bases at J, with 11 bases in the middle. Germline CDR1 reads GTSNPN; CDR2 reads SVGIG (reference sequence). This CDR3 is built from 13 residues. For the CDR3, the DNA is TGTGCCTGGAGTGAGGCAGGGACCTCACCCCTCCACTTT. Translation gives CAWSEAGTSPLHF.

This chain connects TRBV7-2 to TRBJ1-2; D gene unclear. The germline V gene encodes CDR1 SGHTA and CDR2 FQGNSA. The germline V and J ends were trimmed by 3 bases and 6 bases, with 11 bases remaining between them. The CDR3 consists of 13 residues. The CDR3 nucleotides are TGTGCCAGCAGCTTTGTCAGTCCGCATGGCTACACCTTC. Its protein product is CASSFVSPHGYTF.

V gene TRBV6-1 combines with J gene TRBJ2-7; possibly TRBD1 for D (5 bases). With 6 bases removed from V and 0 bases from J, the gap between germline ends came to 12 bases. Per germline, CDR1 MNHNS and CDR2 SASEGT. The CDR3 has 14 residues. The CDR3 DNA sequence: TGTGCCAGCAGAAGCCCGACAGACTCCTACGAGCAGTACTTC. Translated, it gives CASRSPTDSYEQYF.

In this sample, this clone turned up a few times. The DNA for the CDR3 is TGTGCCAGCAGCCCATGGAGCGGATCCTACAATGAGCAGTTCTTC. This translates into CASSPWSGSYNEQFF. V and J are TRBV7-2 and TRBJ2-1; D might be TRBD2 (5 bases). V gave up 5 bases and J gave up 1 base, with 12 bases separating them. Per the germline V gene, CDR1 is SGHTA and CDR2 is FQGNSA. CDR3 length: 15 amino acids.

This clone was recorded a few times. This chain connects TRBV27 to TRBJ2-1; 14 bases agree with TRBD2. Germline assignment: CDR1 MNHEY and CDR2 SMNVEV (reference sequence). Trimming took 6 bases from V and 5 from J; bases not matched to a gene: 3. The CDR3 is 15 amino acids. CDR3 coding DNA: TGTGCCAGCAGAGCGGGACTAGCGGGGGACAATGAGCAGTTCTTC. This gives the protein CASRAGLAGDNEQFF.

A few counts support this clone. The rearrangement uses TRBV5-8 and TRBJ2-5, with D possibly matching TRBD2 (6 bases). Deletions cut 6 bases from V and 4 bases from J, with 22 bases between. CDR3 length equals 16 residues. Germline CDR1 and CDR2: SGHTS and YDEGEE. Written as DNA, the CDR3 is TGTGCCAGCATTCTCTCAAAGGTTAGGGGAGGAGAGACCCAGTACTTC. Protein product: CASILSKVRGGETQYF.

This sequence joins TRBV5-1 and TRBJ1-1; D gene ambiguous. The CDR3 has 17 residues. Trimming stripped 0 bases from V and 3 bases from J, with 18 bases between. CDR1 and CDR2 from the germline V gene are SGHRS and YFSETQ. DNA of the CDR3: TGCGCCAGCAGCTTGGGTAACTCGGTCTTGGTTTACACTGAAGCTTTCTTT. The encoded protein is CASSLGNSVLVYTEAFF.

Ten or more counts support this clone. This sequence joins TRBV7-2 and TRBJ2-3; D tentatively reads TRBD1 or TRBD2 (6 bases each). The germline V and J ends were trimmed by 2 bases and 8 bases, with 17 bases remaining between them. This CDR3 is built from 15 residues. CDR1 is SGHTA and CDR2 is FQGNSA in the germline V gene. The CDR3 spells CASSLSVAEGGTQYF. In DNA, the CDR3 is TGTGCCAGCAGCTTAAGTGTAGCGGAAGGGGGTACGCAGTATTTT.

This clone was observed a handful of times. The V and J genes are TRBV5-4 and TRBJ2-1; 7 nucleotides line up with TRBD1. V lost 1 base, J lost 10 bases, and 17 bases stayed unmatched. Germline CDR1 reads SGHNT; CDR2 reads YYREEE (reference sequence). This CDR3 comprises 17 residues. The CDR3 loop reads CASSLKSLGDRSQEQFF. The CDR3 DNA follows: TGTGCCAGCAGCTTGAAATCCCTGGGGGACAGAAGCCAAGAGCAGTTCTTC.

This clone has only a few counts. This sequence joins TRBV27 and TRBJ2-7; D is unresolved. V was pared by 3 bases and J by 2 bases, with 8 bases between. The CDR3 loop spans 13 amino acids. Looked up from germline, CDR1 is MNHEY and CDR2 is SMNVEV (reference sequence). This CDR3 reads CASSFEWAYEQYF. CDR3 nucleotide sequence: TGTGCCAGCAGTTTCGAATGGGCCTACGAGCAGTACTTC.

J is TRBJ1-5 and V is TRBV4-1, with D perhaps TRBD1 (5 bases). The V end lost 0 bases, the J end lost 7 bases, and 13 bases lay between the germline ends. There are 15 residues in the CDR3. In germline, CDR1 is MGHRA, CDR2 YSYEKL. The CDR3 DNA reads as TGCGCCAGCAGCCAAGAAATACGGGGCCAGCAGCCCCAGCATTTT. This encodes CASSQEIRGQQPQHF.

The chain recombines TRBV14 with TRBJ2-1; TRBD2 is a possible D gene (7 bases). Trimming took 0 bases from V and 5 from J, leaving 17 bases between them. The CDR3 contains 17 residues. Looked up from germline, CDR1 is SGHDN and CDR2 is FVKESK. DNA for the CDR3: TGTGCCAGCAGCCAAGATCTTCCGGGGGGCCCCAACAATGAGCAGTTCTTC. Translation gives CASSQDLPGGPNNEQFF.